A single sample gave rise to the 7 T cell receptor beta chains below, sequenced in a study of blood T cell repertoires in COVID-19. TCRdb keeps only in-frame clones here, not all; method: immunoSEQ multiplex PCR. The sample gives 200,000 to 300,000 clones, approximately 86% of which show up once; roughly 4.9% is in the top ten. Sequencing input: peripheral blood. These receptors all stem from a woman in her fifties or sixties with COVID-19, enrolled during active disease.

This clone showed up just a few times. This rearrangement joins TRBV30 to TRBJ2-5; TRBD1 matches 8 bases. There are 13 residues in the CDR3. Trimming at V came to 2 bases and at J to 5 bases, leaving 4 bases not matched to a gene. The germline CDR1 and CDR2 sequences are GTSNPN and SVGIG (reference sequence). CDR3 residues: CAWSWTGRETQYF. CDR3 coding DNA: TGTGCCTGGAGTTGGACAGGGAGGGAGACCCAGTACTTC. The whole variable domain, filled in from reference TRBV30 and TRBJ2-5, reads SQTIHQWPATLVQPVGSPLSLECTVEGTSNPNLYWYRQAAGRGLQLLFYSVGIGQISSEVPQNLSASRPQDRQFILSSKKLLLSDSGFYLCAWSWTGRETQYFGPGTRLLVL.

This sequence joins TRBV10-1 and TRBJ1-1; 11 nucleotides align to TRBD1. There are 14 residues in the CDR3. The germline CDR1 and CDR2 sequences are WNHNN and SYGVQD (reference sequence). V was clipped by 4 bases and J by 4 bases; unmatched bases: 2. CDR3 sequence (DNA): TGCGCCAGCAGTGCCGGGACAGGGGGCACTGAAGCTTTCTTT. Protein product: CASSAGTGGTEAFF.

V and J are TRBV28 and TRBJ1-2; D may be TRBD1 (6 bases). This CDR3 is 14 amino acids long. Germline CDR1 and CDR2: MDHEN and SYDVKM. Trimming took 8 bases from V and 4 from J, leaving 17 bases between them. The CDR3 nucleotides read TGTGCCAGCCTTCTCAGGGGAATGGGCTATGGCTACACCTTC. Translating gives CASLLRGMGYGYTF.

The CDR3 nucleotides are TGTGCCAGCAGTTTCCGTGACAGGGGAGTCTATGGCTACACCTTC. This encodes CASSFRDRGVYGYTF. V gene TRBV28 combines with J gene TRBJ1-2; 8 bases align to TRBD1. The CDR3 covers 15 residues. The germline gives CDR1 MDHEN, CDR2 SYDVKM. Losses at the gene ends were 3 bases for V and 4 bases for J; bases not matched to a gene: 7.

This clone was seen more than once but under ten times. This chain links TRBV18 with TRBJ2-2, with D possibly being TRBD1 (5 bases). V lost 8 bases, J lost 0 bases, and 13 bases lay in between. This CDR3 is 15 amino acids long. Germline CDR1 is KGHSH and CDR2 is LQKENI. In nucleotides, the CDR3 is TGTGCCAGCCAGACAGCGAGAGCGAACACCGGGGAGCTGTTTTTT. This translates into CASQTARANTGELFF. The complete variable domain, with remaining parts taken from reference TRBV18 and TRBJ2-2, reads NAGVMQNPRHLVRRRGQEARLRCSPMKGHSHVYWYRQLPEEGLKFMVYLQKENIIDESGMPKERFSAEFPKEGPSILRIQQVVRGDSAAYFCASQTARANTGELFFGEGSRLTVL.

At least ten counts were recorded for this clone. J is TRBJ2-2 and V is TRBV7-3, with 10 bases aligning to TRBD2. The germline CDR1 and CDR2 sequences are SGHTA and FQGTGA. V lost 0 bases, J lost 4 bases, and 8 bases stayed unmatched. The CDR3 length is 18 residues. The CDR3 DNA is TGTGCCAGCAGCTTAACGGGTCTAGCGGGAGCCGGCACCGGGGAGCTGTTTTTT. Protein product: CASSLTGLAGAGTGELFF.

This chain joins TRBV12-3 or TRBV12-4 and TRBJ2-7, with D unclear. V was trimmed by 0 bases and J by 4 bases, leaving 7 bases between them. This CDR3 contains 13 residues. Here the CDR3 DNA reads TGTGCCAGCAGTTTAGCGCGAGGTTACGAGCAGTACTTC. It yields the protein CASSLARGYEQYF.